What follows describes a single TCR beta chain. Its antigen is currently unknown. The sample belongs to a study of T cell clones after liver transplantation. Study background: Liver transplant recipients had immunosuppression withdrawal attempted within 2 years. Post-transplant blood was tracked for graft-donor-reactive T cell clones identified in a pre-transplant mixed lymphocyte reaction.

Repertoires were generated with immunoSEQ multiplex PCR, while TCRdb's copy carries only in-frame clones and drops some. The sample lists some 60,000 clones, 71% occurring once. The CDR3 has 18 amino acids. V lost 1 base and J lost 4, with 20 bases in between. The germline CDR1 and CDR2 sequences are SGHTA and FQGNSA. Overall study findings and caveats: Conclusions were preliminary, with small, heterogeneous patient groups. Donor-reactive sequences fell more than third party-reactive ones, suggesting partial deletion.

This rearrangement joins TRBV7-2 to TRBJ1-5; the D gene is possibly TRBD1 (5 bases). The source is a human donor who received a liver transplant. Sequences were derived from CD4+ T cells from blood, sampled before liver transplant. CDR3 bases: TGTGCCAGCAGCTTAGTAGGGGTCGGCTCCCGAGAGAATCAGCCCCAGCATTTT. This codes for CASSLVGVGSRENQPQHF.